This T cell receptor beta chain emerged from a study of blood T cells in healthy people across ages. Study in general: The template switching approach captured approximately one barcoded beta molecule for every two T cells.

CDR3 length: 15 amino acids. Trimming stripped 0 bases from V and 4 bases from J, with 12 bases between. Germline CDR1 is SGHDN and CDR2 is FVKESK. There are a few counts of this clonotype. A J-beta primer mix and a sample-barcoded 5' primer were used in a second PCR of roughly 7 to 12 cycles. A 12-random-nucleotide template-switch adaptor tagged each cDNA molecule. A single record per CDR3 protein comes from TCRdb applying MiXCR to the 5' RACE reads. The table has under 1,000,000 distinct CDR3 sequences, 35% to 40% seen once. The sequence derives from a man younger than 35 in good health. Material for sequencing was blood. The chain uses TRBV14 and TRBJ1-2; no clear D. CDR3 DNA sequence: TGTGCCAGCAGCCAAGATGAAGAGGGAGCCTATGGCTACACCTTC. This sequence encodes CASSQDEEGAYGYTF.